The 5 T cell receptor beta chains presented below share a single source sample, sequenced in a study of spatial heterogeneity in lung cancer. Study-wide findings and caveats: Tumors with more nonsynonymous mutations had more expanded intratumoral alpha and beta TCRs.

The time point: sample taken at primary tumor resection. TCRdb re-called the 5' RACE reads through MiXCR, storing one row per CDR3 protein. This table has about 2,000 distinct CDR3 sequences, 8% to 9.5% appearing once. Their antigens remain unidentified. The sequences come from lung tumor tissue, collected at surgery. These receptors were obtained from a female donor with early-stage non-small cell lung cancer.

This clonotype is categorized as large. J is TRBJ2-5 and V is TRBV11-2, with 14 nucleotides matching TRBD2. J gave up 4 bases and V 5 bases, and 9 bases lay outside the gene matches. This CDR3 is 17 amino acids long. Germline CDR1 and CDR2: SGHAT and FQNNGV. CDR3 region: CASSPSTSGGARETQYF. CDR3 DNA: TGTGCCAGCAGCCCCTCGACTAGCGGGGGGGCGAGAGAGACCCAGTACTTC.

In this sample, this clonotype is medium-sized (0.01 to 0.1%). The chain combines TRBV7-9 with TRBJ2-1; a possible D gene is TRBD1 (5 bases). V lost 2 bases and J 8 bases, leaving 16 bases between the germline ends. This CDR3 comprises 15 residues. In germline, CDR1 is SEHNR, CDR2 FQNEAQ (reference sequence). The CDR3 sequence: CASSLLTGLGDEQFF. CDR3 DNA: TGTGCCAGCAGCTTACTAACAGGCCTTGGGGATGAGCAGTTCTTC. Supplemented by reference TRBV7-9 and TRBJ2-1, the full variable domain reads DTGVSQNPRHKITKRGQNVTFRCDPISEHNRLYWYRQTLGQGPEFLTYFQNEAQLEKSRLLSDRFSAERPKGSFSTLEIQRTEQGDSAMYLCASSLLTGLGDEQFFGPGTRLTVL.

This clonotype counts as medium-sized. The chain combines TRBV5-1 with TRBJ1-4, with 7 bases fitting TRBD1. V shed 3 bases, J shed 0 bases, and the junction held 5 bases outside the gene matches. This CDR3 has 16 residues. Germline CDR1 SGHRS, CDR2 YFSETQ. CDR3 in DNA: TGCGCCAGCAGCTGGGGACAGCCCGCAACTAATGAAAAACTGTTTTTT. This sequence encodes CASSWGQPATNEKLFF.

CDR3 nucleotide sequence: TGTGCCTGGACCACAGGGAGCTCCTATAATTCACCCCTCCACTTT. It encodes CAWTTGSSYNSPLHF. This chain joins TRBV30 and TRBJ1-6; D may be TRBD1 (6 bases). Germline CDR1 GTSNPN, CDR2 SVGIG (reference sequence). The CDR3 is made up of 15 amino acids. With 4 bases removed from V and 0 bases from J, the gap between germline ends came to 10 bases.

This chain uses TRBV4-2 with TRBJ1-4, with 11 positions matching TRBD1. CDR3 size: 14 residues. V lost 4 bases, J lost 8 bases, and 3 bases stayed unmatched. Germline CDR1 is LGHNA and CDR2 is YNFKEQ. The CDR3 protein is CASSRGQGAEKLFF. CDR3 sequence (DNA): TGTGCCAGCAGCCGAGGACAGGGGGCCGAAAAACTGTTTTTT.